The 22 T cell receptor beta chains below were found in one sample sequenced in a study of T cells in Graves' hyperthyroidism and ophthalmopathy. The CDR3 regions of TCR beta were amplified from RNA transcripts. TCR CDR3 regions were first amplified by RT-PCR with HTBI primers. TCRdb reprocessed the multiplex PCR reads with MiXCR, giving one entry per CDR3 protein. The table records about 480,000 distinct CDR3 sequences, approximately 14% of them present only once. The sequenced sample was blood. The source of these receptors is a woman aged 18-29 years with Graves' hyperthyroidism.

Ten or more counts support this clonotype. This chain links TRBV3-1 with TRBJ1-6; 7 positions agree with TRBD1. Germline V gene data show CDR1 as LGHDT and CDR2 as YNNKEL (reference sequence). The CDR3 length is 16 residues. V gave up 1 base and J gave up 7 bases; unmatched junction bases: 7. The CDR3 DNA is TGTGCCAGCAGCCAAGCCCGACAGGGACGGAATTCACCCCTCCACTTT. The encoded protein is CASSQARQGRNSPLHF.

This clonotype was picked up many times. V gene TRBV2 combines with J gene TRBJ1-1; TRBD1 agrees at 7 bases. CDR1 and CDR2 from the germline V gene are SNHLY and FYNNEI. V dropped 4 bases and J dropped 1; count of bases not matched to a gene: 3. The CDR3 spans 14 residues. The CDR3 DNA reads TGTGCCAGCAGTGGAAGACAGGGGAACACTGAAGCTTTCTTT. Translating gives CASSGRQGNTEAFF.

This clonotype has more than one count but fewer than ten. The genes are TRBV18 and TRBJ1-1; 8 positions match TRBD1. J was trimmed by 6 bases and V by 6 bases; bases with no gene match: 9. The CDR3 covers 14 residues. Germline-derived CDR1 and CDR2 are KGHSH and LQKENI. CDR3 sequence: CASSLRQGNSEAFF. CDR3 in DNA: TGTGCCAGCTCCCTAAGACAGGGGAATTCTGAAGCTTTCTTT.

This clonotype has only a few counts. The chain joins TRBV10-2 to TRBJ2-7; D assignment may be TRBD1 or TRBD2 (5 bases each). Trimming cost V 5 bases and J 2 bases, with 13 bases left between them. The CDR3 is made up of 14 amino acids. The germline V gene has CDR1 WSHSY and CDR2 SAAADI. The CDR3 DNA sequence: TGCGCCAGCAGTCCTCGGGACGGACCCTACGAGCAGTACGTC. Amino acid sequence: CASSPRDGPYEQYV.

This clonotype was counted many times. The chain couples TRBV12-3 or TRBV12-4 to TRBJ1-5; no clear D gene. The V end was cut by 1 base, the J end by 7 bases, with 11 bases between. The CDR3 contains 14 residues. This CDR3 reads CASSLVGPSQPQHF. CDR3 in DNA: TGTGCCAGCAGTTTAGTAGGGCCCAGCCAGCCCCAGCATTTT.

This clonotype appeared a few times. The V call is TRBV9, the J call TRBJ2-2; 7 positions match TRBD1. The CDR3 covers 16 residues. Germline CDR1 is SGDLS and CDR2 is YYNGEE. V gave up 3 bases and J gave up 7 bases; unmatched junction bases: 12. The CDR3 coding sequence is TGTGCCAGCAGCGGACAGGGCCCGCGAGGGGACGGGGAGCTGTTTTTT. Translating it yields CASSGQGPRGDGELFF.

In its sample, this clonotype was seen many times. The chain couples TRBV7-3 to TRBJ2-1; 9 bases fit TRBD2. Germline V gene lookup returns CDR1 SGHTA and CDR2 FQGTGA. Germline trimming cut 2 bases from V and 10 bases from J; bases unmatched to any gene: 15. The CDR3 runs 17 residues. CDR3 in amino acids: CASSLGAMAGGVGEQFF. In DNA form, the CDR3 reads TGTGCCAGCAGCTTAGGCGCCATGGCGGGAGGGGTCGGGGAGCAGTTCTTC.

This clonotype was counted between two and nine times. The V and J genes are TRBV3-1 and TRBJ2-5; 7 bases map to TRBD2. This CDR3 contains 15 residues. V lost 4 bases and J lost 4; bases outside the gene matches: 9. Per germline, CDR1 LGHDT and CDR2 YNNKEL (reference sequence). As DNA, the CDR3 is TGTGCCAGCAGCCCCGGAGCCGGCGGGAGAGAGACCCAGTACTTC. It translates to CASSPGAGGRETQYF.

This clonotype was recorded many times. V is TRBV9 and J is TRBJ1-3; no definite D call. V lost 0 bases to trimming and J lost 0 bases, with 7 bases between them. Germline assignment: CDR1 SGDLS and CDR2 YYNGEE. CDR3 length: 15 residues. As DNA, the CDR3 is TGTGCCAGCAGCGTAGCATGGGCCTCTGGAAACACCATATATTTT. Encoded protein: CASSVAWASGNTIYF.

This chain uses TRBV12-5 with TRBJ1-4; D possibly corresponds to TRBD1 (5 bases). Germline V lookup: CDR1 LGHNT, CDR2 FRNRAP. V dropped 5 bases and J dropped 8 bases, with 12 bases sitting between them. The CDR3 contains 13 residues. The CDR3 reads CASGLDYREKLFF. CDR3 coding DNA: TGTGCTAGTGGTCTGGACTACAGGGAAAAACTGTTTTTT.

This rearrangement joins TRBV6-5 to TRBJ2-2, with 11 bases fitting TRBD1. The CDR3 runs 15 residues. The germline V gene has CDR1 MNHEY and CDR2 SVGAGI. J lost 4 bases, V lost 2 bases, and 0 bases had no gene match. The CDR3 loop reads CASSYGTGGTGELFF. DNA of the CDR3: TGTGCCAGCAGTTACGGGACAGGGGGCACCGGGGAGCTGTTTTTT.

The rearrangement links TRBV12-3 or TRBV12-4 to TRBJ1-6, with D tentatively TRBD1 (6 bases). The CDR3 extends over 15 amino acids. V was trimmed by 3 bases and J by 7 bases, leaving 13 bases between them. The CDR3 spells CASSFLQGRNSPLHF. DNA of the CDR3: TGTGCCAGCAGTTTCCTACAGGGCCGAAATTCACCCCTCCACTTT.

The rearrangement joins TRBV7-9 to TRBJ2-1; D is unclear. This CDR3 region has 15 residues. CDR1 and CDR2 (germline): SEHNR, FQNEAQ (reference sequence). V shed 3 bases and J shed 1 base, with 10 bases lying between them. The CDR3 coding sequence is TGTGCCAGCAGCTTCCCCAGGAGTTCCTACAATGAGCAGTTCTTC. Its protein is CASSFPRSSYNEQFF. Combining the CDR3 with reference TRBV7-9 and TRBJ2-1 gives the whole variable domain DTGVSQNPRHKITKRGQNVTFRCDPISEHNRLYWYRQTLGQGPEFLTYFQNEAQLEKSRLLSDRFSAERPKGSFSTLEIQRTEQGDSAMYLCASSFPRSSYNEQFFGPGTRLTVL.

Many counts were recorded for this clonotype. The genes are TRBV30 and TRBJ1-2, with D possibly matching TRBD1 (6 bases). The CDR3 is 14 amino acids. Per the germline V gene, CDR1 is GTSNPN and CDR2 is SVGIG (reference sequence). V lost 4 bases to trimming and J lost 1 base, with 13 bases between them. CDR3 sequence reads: CAWIPGTINYGYTF. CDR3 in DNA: TGTGCCTGGATTCCAGGGACAATTAACTATGGCTACACCTTC.

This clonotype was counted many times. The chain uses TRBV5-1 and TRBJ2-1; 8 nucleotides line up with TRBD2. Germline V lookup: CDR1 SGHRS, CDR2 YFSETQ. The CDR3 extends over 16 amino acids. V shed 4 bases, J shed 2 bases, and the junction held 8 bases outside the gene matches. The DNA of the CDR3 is TGCGCCAGCAGCCCCCTTAGCGGGGAGACCTACAATGAGCAGTTCTTC. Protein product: CASSPLSGETYNEQFF.

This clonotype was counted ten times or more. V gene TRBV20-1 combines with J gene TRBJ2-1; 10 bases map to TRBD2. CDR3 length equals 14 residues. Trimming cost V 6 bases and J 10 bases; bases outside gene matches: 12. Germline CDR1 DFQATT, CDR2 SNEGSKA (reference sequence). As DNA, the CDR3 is TGCAGTGCCACTCTAGCGGGAGTTGTGAGAGAGCAGTTCTTC. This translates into CSATLAGVVREQFF.

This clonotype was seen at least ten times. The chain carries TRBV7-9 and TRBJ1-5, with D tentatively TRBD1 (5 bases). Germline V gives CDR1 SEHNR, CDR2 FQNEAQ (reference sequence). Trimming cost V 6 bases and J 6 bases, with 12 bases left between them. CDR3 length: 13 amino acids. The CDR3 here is CASSPGAGQPQHF. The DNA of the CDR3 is TGTGCCAGCAGTCCCGGGGCGGGTCAGCCCCAGCATTTT.

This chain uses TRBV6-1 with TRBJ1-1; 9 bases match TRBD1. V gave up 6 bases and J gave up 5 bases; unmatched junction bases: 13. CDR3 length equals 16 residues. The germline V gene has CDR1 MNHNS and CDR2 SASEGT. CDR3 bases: TGTGCCAGCAGCCAATACTACAGGGGGCTCTCGACTGAAGCTTTCTTT. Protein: CASSQYYRGLSTEAFF.

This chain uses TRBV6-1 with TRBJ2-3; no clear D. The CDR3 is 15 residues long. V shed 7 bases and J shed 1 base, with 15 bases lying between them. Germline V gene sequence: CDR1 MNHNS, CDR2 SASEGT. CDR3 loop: CASTKAEIGTDTQYF. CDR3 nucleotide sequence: TGTGCCAGCACCAAGGCGGAGATAGGCACAGATACGCAGTATTTT.

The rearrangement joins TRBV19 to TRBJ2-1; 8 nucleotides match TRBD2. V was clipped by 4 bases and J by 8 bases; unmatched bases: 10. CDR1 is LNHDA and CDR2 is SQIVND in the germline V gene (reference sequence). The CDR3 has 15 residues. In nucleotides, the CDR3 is TGTGCCAGTAGTAACACGGGAGGGCCATCGGATGAGCAGTTCTTC. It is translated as CASSNTGGPSDEQFF.

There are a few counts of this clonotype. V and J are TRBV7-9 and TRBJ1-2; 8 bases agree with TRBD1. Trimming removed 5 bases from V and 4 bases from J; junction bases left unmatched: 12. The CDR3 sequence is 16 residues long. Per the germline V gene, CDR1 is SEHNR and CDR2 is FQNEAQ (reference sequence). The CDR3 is CASSEAGQEGIYGYTF. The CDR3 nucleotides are TGTGCCAGCAGCGAAGCGGGACAGGAAGGAATCTATGGCTACACCTTC.

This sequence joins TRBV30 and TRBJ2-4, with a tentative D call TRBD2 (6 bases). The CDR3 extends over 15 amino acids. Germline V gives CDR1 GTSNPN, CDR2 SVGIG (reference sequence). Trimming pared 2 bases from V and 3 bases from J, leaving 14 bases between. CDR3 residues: CAWSWGGVSKNIQYF. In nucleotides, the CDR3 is TGTGCCTGGAGTTGGGGCGGGGTTAGCAAAAACATTCAGTACTTC.